This T cell receptor (beta chain) derives from a study of identical twins. TCRdb re-derived calls from the 5' RACE reads in MiXCR, one entry per CDR3 protein. The sample yields about 210,000 distinct CDR3 sequences, about a tenth seen once. This clonotype occurred many times. The antigen remains unidentified. General study results and limits: There was more out-of-frame TCR alpha sharing in monozygotic twins than models estimated.

Trimming took off 3 bases at V and 8 bases at J, with 10 bases between the two ends. Per germline, CDR1 DFQATT and CDR2 SNEGSKA (reference sequence). There are 11 residues in the CDR3. The TCR sequence derives from a woman between 18 and 29 years old in good health. Sequencing was carried out using memory (CD45RO+) T cells sorted from blood. The gene calls are TRBV20-1 and TRBJ1-1; no firm D call. The CDR3, as DNA: TGCAGTGCTAGCCCGATAACGGAAGCTTTCTTT. Translation: CSASPITEAFF.